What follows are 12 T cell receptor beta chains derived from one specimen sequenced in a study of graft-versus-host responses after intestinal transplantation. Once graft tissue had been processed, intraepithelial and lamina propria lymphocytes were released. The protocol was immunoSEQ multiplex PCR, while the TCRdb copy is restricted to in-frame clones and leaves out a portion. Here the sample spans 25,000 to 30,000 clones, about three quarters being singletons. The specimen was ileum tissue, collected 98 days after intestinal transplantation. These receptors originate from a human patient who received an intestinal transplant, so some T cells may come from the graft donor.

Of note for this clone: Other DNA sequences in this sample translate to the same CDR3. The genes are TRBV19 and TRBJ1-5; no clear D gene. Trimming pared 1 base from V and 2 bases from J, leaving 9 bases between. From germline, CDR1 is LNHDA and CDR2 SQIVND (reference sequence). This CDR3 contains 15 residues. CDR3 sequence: CASSIGQGGNQPQHF. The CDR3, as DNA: TGTGCCAGTAGTATAGGTCAAGGAGGCAATCAGCCCCAGCATTTT. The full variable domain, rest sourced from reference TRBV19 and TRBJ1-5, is DGGITQSPKYLFRKEGQNVTLSCEQNLNHDAMYWYRQDPGQGLRLIYYSQIVNDFQKGDIAEGYSVSREKKESFPLTVTSAQKNPTAFYLCASSIGQGGNQPQHFGDGTRLSIL.

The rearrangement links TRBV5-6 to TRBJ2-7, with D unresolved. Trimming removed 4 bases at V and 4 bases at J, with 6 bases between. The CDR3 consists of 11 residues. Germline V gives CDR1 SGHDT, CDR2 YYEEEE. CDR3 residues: CASSLGYEQYF. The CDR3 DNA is TGTGCCAGCAGCCTCGGGTACGAGCAGTACTTC.

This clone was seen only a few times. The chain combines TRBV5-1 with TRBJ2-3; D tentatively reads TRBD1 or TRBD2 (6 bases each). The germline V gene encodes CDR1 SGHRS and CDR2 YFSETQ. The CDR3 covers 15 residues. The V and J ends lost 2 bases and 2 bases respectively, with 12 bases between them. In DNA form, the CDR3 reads TGCGCCAGCAGCTTTGAGGGGGGCCCCACAGATACGCAGTATTTT. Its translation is CASSFEGGPTDTQYF.

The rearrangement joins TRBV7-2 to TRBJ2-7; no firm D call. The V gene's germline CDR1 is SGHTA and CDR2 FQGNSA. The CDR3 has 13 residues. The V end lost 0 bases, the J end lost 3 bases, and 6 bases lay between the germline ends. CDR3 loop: CASSLATDYEQYF. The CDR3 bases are TGTGCCAGCAGCTTAGCTACAGACTACGAGCAGTACTTC.

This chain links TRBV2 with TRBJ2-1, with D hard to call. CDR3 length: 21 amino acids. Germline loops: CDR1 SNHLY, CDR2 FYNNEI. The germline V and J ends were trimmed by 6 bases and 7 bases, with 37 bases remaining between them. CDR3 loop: CASSKTYPGPNTRTFMNEQFF. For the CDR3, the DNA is TGTGCCAGCAGCAAAACTTACCCAGGCCCGAATACCCGGACGTTCATGAATGAGCAGTTCTTC.

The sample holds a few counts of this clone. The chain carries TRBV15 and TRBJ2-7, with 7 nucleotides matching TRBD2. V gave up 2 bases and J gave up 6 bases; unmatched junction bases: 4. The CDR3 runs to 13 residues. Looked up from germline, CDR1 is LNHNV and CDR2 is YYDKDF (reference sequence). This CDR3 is CATSRTGGTEQYF. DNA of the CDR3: TGTGCCACCAGCAGAACGGGGGGAACCGAGCAGTACTTC. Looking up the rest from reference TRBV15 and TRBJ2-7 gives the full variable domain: DAMVIQNPRYQVTQFGKPVTLSCSQTLNHNVMYWYQQKSSQAPKLLFHYYDKDFNNEADTPDNFQSRRPNTSFCFLDIRSPGLGDTAMYLCATSRTGGTEQYFGPGTRLTVT.

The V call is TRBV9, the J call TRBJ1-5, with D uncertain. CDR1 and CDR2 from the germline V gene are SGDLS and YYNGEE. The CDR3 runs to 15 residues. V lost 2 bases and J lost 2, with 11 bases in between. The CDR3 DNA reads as TGTGCCAGCAGCGTGGACGGCGGGGGCAATCAGCCCCAGCATTTT. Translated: CASSVDGGGNQPQHF.

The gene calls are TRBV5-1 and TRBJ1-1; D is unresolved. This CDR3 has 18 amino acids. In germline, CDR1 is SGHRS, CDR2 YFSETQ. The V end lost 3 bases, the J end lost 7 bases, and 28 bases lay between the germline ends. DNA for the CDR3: TGCGCCAGCAGCTCTGAGACTTTCACCAGCAGGCCCACTGTTGAAGCTTTCTTT. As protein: CASSSETFTSRPTVEAFF.

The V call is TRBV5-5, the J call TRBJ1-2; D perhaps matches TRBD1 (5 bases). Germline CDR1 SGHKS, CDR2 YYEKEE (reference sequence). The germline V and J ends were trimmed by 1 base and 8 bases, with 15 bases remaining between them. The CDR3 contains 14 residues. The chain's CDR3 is CASSLSAGREGYTF. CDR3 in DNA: TGTGCCAGCAGCTTGTCGGCAGGGAGAGAAGGCTACACCTTC.

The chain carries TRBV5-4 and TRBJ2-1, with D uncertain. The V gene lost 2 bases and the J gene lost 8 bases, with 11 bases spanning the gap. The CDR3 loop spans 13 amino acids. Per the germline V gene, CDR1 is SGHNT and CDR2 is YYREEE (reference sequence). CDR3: CASSFGPYDEQFF. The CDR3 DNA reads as TGTGCCAGCAGCTTCGGACCCTATGATGAGCAGTTCTTC.

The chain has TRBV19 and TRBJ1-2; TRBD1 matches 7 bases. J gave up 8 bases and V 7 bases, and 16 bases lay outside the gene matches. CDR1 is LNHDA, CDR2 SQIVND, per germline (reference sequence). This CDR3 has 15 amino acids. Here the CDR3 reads CASTEFGQAPAGYTF. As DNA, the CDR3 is TGTGCCAGTACAGAGTTCGGACAGGCCCCCGCCGGCTACACCTTC.

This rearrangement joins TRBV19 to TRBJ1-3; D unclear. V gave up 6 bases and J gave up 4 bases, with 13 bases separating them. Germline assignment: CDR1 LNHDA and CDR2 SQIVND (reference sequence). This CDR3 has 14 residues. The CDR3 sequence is CASSALNKGNTIYF. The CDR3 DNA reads TGTGCCAGTAGCGCCCTAAATAAGGGAAACACCATATATTTT.